Listed below are T cell receptor beta chains from one sample, sequenced in a study of blood T cell repertoires in COVID-19. Measured with immunoSEQ multiplex PCR; TCRdb has only the in-frame clones, and not every one. This table holds tens of thousands of clones, around 75% found once. Sequencing was carried out using peripheral blood. Every receptor here comes from a man aged 65 to 85 with COVID-19, enrolled during active disease. Each CDR3 is given with its conserved first and last residue.

TRBJ1-2 TRBV20-1 CSASSTIGGGYTF
TRBJ2-2 TRBV9 CASSATVNTGELFF
TRBJ1-5 TRBV19 CASSRRTARYSQNQPQHF
TRBJ1-6 TRBV5-1 CASSLVGQDLSPLHF
TRBJ2-1 TRBV19 CASTIGQGRYNEQFF
TRBJ1-2 TRBV12-3/TRBV12-4 CASSLARGYTF
TRBJ1-2 TRBV7-2 CASSNTGTNYGYTF
TRBJ1-1 TRBV18 CASSPRQGTNTEAFF
TRBJ2-5 TRBV2 CASRRSQTQETQYF
TRBJ1-1 TRBV5-6 CASSLYGTPNTEAFF
TRBJ2-3 TRBV6-5 CASSNRDRGDTQYF
TRBJ2-7 TRBV18 CASSPRGLALPYEQYF
TRBJ1-1 TRBV6-2/TRBV6-3 CASSFPNRGDAFF
TRBJ2-4 TRBV4-3 CASSQDYDRVVLGVKNIQYF
TRBJ1-4 TRBV3-1/TRBV3-2 CASSPGQGYEKLFF
TRBJ1-5 TRBV6-2/TRBV6-3 CASSYEFQPQHF
TRBJ2-2 TRBV28 CATENRVGHTGELFF
TRBJ1-6 TRBV14 CASSQDRAGRSPLHF
TRBJ1-5 TRBV2 CASSASHSGAQPQHF
TRBJ2-1 TRBV7-3 CASSYGDRAYNEQFF
TRBJ2-5 TRBV27 CASSTGIAGGMEETQYF
TRBJ1-1 TRBV11-3 CASSLNSRVDTEAFF
TRBJ1-6 TRBV6-6 CASRLAGGNSPLHF
TRBJ1-2 TRBV7-9 CASSPNRDHGCTF
TRBJ2-7 TRBV7-9 CASSLGEAYEQYF
TRBJ2-5 TRBV6-5 CASSYSWGDRGETQYF
TRBJ1-1 TRBV11-2 CASSPKRTLPNTEAFF
TRBJ2-5 TRBV2 CASGQSGYQETQYF
TRBJ1-6 TRBV27 CASSPMGGEHSPLHF
TRBJ2-3 TRBV5-7 CSRRLAASTDTQYF